This entry features one T cell receptor (beta chain) sequence. Its cognate antigen is unknown. CDR3 length: 13 residues. V was clipped by 1 base and J by 8 bases, with 9 bases between them. Germline V gene lookup returns CDR1 SGHNT and CDR2 YENEEA. The sample originates from a study of cytomegalovirus exposure and HLA in healthy donors. Study results and caveats: Most TCR sequences were seen very rarely across donors, but some public TCRs occurred in many.

It was the approximately 120-subject validation cohort, separate from the approximately 620-subject first cohort, to which the donors belonged. TCRdb's table, derived via immunoSEQ multiplex PCR, lists solely in-frame clones and lacks some. The data contain about 150,000 clones, 87% of them singletons. The chain uses TRBV11-3 and TRBJ2-1; D is unresolved. Sequencing was performed on PBMCs. This TCR derives from a man aged 18 to 30 in good health and CMV-seropositive. The CDR3: CASSLGPVDEQFF. The CDR3 region has the DNA TGTGCCAGCAGCTTAGGGCCCGTGGATGAGCAGTTCTTC.